The clone carrying this TCR beta chain was seen just once. The sample belongs to a study of blood T cell repertoires in COVID-19. Study information: COVID-19 samples collected from the United States, Italy and Spain covered acute and convalescent phases. PBMCs, B-cell-depleted T cells, or T cells provided the cDNA or gDNA that made up the material.

Original analysis: How many nucleated cells were present was estimated from reference gene primer amplification. Data came from immunoSEQ multiplex PCR; TCRdb stores just in-frame clones and leaves some out. The V and J calls and clone size were taken over from that table, and D and trimming were inferred from the DNA. The repertoire holds 20,000 to 25,000 clones, with approximately 83% as singletons. From germline, CDR1 is SGHAT and CDR2 FQNNGV. The trim removed 5 bases at V and 2 bases at J, leaving 4 bases unmatched. CDR3 length equals 14 residues. The TCR sequence derives from a man in his 70s with acute or convalescent COVID-19. The sequenced sample was peripheral blood. The rearrangement links TRBV11-2 to TRBJ2-7; 9 bases fit TRBD2. CDR3 loop: CASSRERGAYEQYF. CDR3 nucleotides: TGTGCCAGCAGCCGAGAGCGGGGGGCCTACGAGCAGTACTTC.